This T cell receptor (beta chain) was observed in a study of shared clonotypes between healthy human individuals (dated by TCRdb to the early 2020s). Turning to the overall study: The cohort comprised a couple of women and a few men aged 18 to 49 years. For each donor, three plates each were used for CD4 naive and CD4 memory, two plates were used for CD8 naive, and one plate was used for CD8 memory. To estimate repertoire size and how much clonotypes are shared between individuals, the study performed deep sequencing of blood TCR repertoires from roughly five healthy adults. Different laboratories and diverse techniques were used to prepare libraries and sequence TCR repertoires, to increase sequencing depth and limit assay-specific biases. Per donor, leukapheresis produced somewhere between about 0.85 and 8.9 billion PBMCs. Overall study outcomes, separate from this receptor: About 5% of naive CD4, roughly 3.6% of naive CD8, roughly 2.4% of memory CD4, and more than 0.35% of memory CD8 clonotypes were shared across four donors. Larger estimated clonotype richness was generally found for naive subsets than for memory subsets. Sampling was restricted to blood, and TCR repertoires in tissue are likely to differ from TCR repertoires in blood. Pairwise subsampling indicated that sequencing depth was expected to affect the degree of clonotype sharing among donors. Incomplete sequencing was indicated by rarefaction of sorted-subset datasets, despite the large sequencing depth. Compared with non-shared clonotypes, the clonotypes found in all four sorted-subset donors had higher generation probabilities. The small number of donors limited the genetic and exposure-history diversity represented.

Using the deep immunoSEQ assay, multiplex PCR amplified TCR CDR3 regions from genomic DNA. Genomic DNA extracted from each cell subset was distributed evenly over all wells of several immunoSEQ 96-well plates, and each plate served as one replicate. For sorted subsets, each replicate PCR was loaded with around 200 ng genomic DNA, equivalent to 32,000 or so T cell genomes. Purified libraries were measured with a Qubit 3.0 fluorometer, size-checked on a Bioanalyzer 2100, and measured again with the KAPA Library Quantification kit. Every immunoSEQ 96-well plate was sequenced on a separate single-read 150-cycle Illumina NextSeq 550 flow cell. The paper's processing steps were these. Because the immunoSEQ output held only junctional sequences and lacked quality scores, the filtering could not match the filtering applied to full-length reads. To assign V/J genes and CDR3, sequences were annotated against IMGT germline references using PyIR, a Python wrapper for IgBLAST v1.9. Reads were removed for weak V/J assignments (E-value above 1e-6), missing CDR3, stop codons, out-of-frame junctions, or ambiguous translated residues. A V3J clonotype was defined by an identical inferred V gene, J gene, and CDR3 amino acid sequence. Percentage overlap between repertoires was calculated by dividing the number of shared unique clonotypes by the size of the smaller repertoire. Richness of each repertoire was evaluated using RTK rarefaction, the Chao1 estimator, and Recon v2.1 estimates of unobserved clonotypes. For all TCRbeta clonotypes obtained by the gDNA method from a handful of donors, generation probabilities were computed with OLGA. What TCRdb holds here is the immuneACCESS table cut down to in-frame rearrangements. Part of the clones is not present; checked against another copy, under half of the missing clones reflect an unresolved V gene, and the others are unexplained. The V and J calls and clone size come from that table; D and trimming were worked out from the DNA. The sample yields under 550,000 clones; almost 97% were counted once. The ten largest account for about 0.054% of the sample.

Healthy HIV-negative adults with no recently reported acute infections or vaccinations were included as donors. Only Caucasian adults living in Nashville, Tennessee, USA were represented among the donors. CD4+ T cells were enriched by magnetic negative selection, after which naive cells were positively selected on CD45RA and the negative fraction was taken as the memory subset. Blood was collected by leukapheresis, and PBMCs were isolated by Ficoll-Histopaque density gradient centrifugation and then cryopreserved in liquid nitrogen vapor phase. Purity and quantity of every magnetically sorted T cell population were checked by analytical flow cytometry. Genomic DNA was isolated from each sorted fraction and quantified by UV absorbance on a Nanodrop 2000c. With regard to this clone: It lacks a known antigen. Per-base quality was not reported, and no clone a single base away is much larger than it.

The CDR3 goes from the cysteine to the phenylalanine over 15 residues. The retained sequence is limited to the CDR3, 45 bases, with the frame set at the first base. Here V drops 5 bases and J drops 5 bases, and the junction holds 6 bases not matched to any gene. CDR1 and CDR2 were assigned from the germline V gene as ENHRY and SYGVKD. The material sequenced was naive CD4+ T cells sorted from blood. This specimen's cell subset or site label, per the study, means: CD45RA+ positively selected. The clonotype originates from a young woman in good health. The rearrangement combines TRBV10-3 with TRBJ2-2; 9 of the junction bases match TRBD2. For the CDR3, the sequence is CAISPRTSETGELFF. The nucleotide sequence is given as TGTGCCATCAGTCCCCGGACTAGCGAGACCGGGGAGCTGTTTTTT.